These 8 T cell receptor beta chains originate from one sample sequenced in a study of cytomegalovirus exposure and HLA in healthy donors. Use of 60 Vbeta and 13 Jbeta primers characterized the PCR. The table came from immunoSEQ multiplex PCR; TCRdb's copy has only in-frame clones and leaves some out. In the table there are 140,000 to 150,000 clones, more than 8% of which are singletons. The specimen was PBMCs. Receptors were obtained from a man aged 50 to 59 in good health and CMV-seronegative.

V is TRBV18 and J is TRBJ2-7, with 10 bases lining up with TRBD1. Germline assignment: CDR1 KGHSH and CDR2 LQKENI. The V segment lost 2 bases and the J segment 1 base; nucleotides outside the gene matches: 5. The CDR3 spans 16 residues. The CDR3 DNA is TGTGCCAGCTCACCATTTCTGGGACAGGGGTCCTACGAGCAGTACTTC. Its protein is CASSPFLGQGSYEQYF.

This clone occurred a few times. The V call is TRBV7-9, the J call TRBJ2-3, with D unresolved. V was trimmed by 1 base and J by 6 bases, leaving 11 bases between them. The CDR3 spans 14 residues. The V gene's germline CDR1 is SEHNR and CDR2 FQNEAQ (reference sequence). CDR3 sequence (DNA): TGTGCCAGCAGCTTAGGAGCTAATGCGGATACGCAGTATTTT. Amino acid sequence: CASSLGANADTQYF.

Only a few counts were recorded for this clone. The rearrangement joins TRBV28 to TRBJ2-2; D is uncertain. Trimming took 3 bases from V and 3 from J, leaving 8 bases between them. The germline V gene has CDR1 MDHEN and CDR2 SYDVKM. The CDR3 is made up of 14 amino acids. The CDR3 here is CASSFSRDTGELFF. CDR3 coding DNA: TGTGCCAGCAGTTTCTCTCGGGACACCGGGGAGCTGTTTTTT. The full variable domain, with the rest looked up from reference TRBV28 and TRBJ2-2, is DVKVTQSSRYLVKRTGEKVFLECVQDMDHENMFWYRQDPGLGLRLIYFSYDVKMKEKGDIPEGYSVSREKKERFSLILESASTNQTSMYLCASSFSRDTGELFFGEGSRLTVL.

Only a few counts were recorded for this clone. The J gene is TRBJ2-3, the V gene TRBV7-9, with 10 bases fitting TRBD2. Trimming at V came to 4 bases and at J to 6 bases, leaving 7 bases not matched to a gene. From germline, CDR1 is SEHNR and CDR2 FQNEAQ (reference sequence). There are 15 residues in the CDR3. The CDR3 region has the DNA TGTGCCAGCAGCTCTGATAGCGGGAGGAGGGATACGCAGTATTTT. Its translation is CASSSDSGRRDTQYF.

Here the CDR3 DNA reads TGTGCCAGCAGTGAAGCGCGGGGGAACTATGGCTACACCTTC. It translates to CASSEARGNYGYTF. V gene TRBV6-1 combines with J gene TRBJ1-2; a possible D gene is TRBD1 (5 bases). Germline values: CDR1 MNHNS, CDR2 SASEGT. The V and J ends lost 0 bases and 2 bases respectively, with 7 bases between them. This CDR3 spans 14 amino acids.

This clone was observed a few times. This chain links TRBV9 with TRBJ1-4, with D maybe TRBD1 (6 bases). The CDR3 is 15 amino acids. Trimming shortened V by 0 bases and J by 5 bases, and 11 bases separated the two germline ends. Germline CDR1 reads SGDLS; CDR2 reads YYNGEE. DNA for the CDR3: TGTGCCAGCAGCGTAGGGGCCGGGACAAATGAAAAACTGTTTTTT. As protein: CASSVGAGTNEKLFF.

Here the CDR3 DNA reads TGTGCCAGCAGCGCCGGGGACAGAGATAATGAAAAACTGTTTTTT. Translation: CASSAGDRDNEKLFF. This chain uses TRBV9 with TRBJ1-4; 7 bases map to TRBD1. The CDR3 extends over 15 amino acids. Per the germline V gene, CDR1 is SGDLS and CDR2 is YYNGEE. V trimming: 3 bases; J trimming: 4 bases; junction bases outside the gene matches: 6.

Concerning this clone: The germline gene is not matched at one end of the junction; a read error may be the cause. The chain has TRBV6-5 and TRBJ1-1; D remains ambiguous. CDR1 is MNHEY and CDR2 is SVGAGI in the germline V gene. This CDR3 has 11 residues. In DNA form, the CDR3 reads TGTGCCAGCAGTTATATGACTGACGCTTTCTTT. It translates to CASSYMTDAFF.